This TCR beta chain comes out of a study of shared clonotypes between healthy human individuals. Study-level findings and limits: Measured sharing among donors was expected to vary with sequencing depth. Generation of non-shared clonotypes was less probable than generation of clonotypes shared by all four donors.

Comments on this clone: As yet, its antigen is unknown.

Sequenced by immunoSEQ multiplex PCR; TCRdb stores in-frame clones only, minus some. The data show about 1.9 million clones, just over 90% seen once. CD8 cells classed as naive were CD45RO-negative and positively selected for CCR7, excluding terminally differentiated effector memory CD45RA+ cells. V was clipped by 4 bases and J by 3 bases; unmatched bases: 6. CDR1 and CDR2 from the germline V gene are MNHEY and SMNVEV (reference sequence). CDR3 length: 16 residues. Sample: naive CD8+ T cells from PBMCs. This receptor was identified in a man aged 18 to 35 in good health. Some clones in this sample may be carry-over from other donors' samples. This chain uses TRBV27 with TRBJ2-2; TRBD2 aligns across 9 bases. The CDR3 reads CASSYSSGDHTGELFF. The DNA of the CDR3 is TGTGCCAGCAGTTATTCTAGCGGGGACCACACCGGGGAGCTGTTTTTT.